Listed below are T cell receptor beta chains from one sample, sequenced in a study of blood T cell repertoires in COVID-19. Libraries were prepared by immunoSEQ multiplex PCR; TCRdb keeps only in-frame clonotypes and omits some of them. The top ten hold roughly 1.9% of the sample, which has about 100,000 clones, approximately 90% seen once. The sample comprised peripheral blood. The receptors here all came from a man over 45 with active COVID-19. Each CDR3 is given with its conserved first and last residue. Fields, in order: D gene, J gene, V gene, clone size, CDR3 protein, CDR3 DNA. The D gene is left open where the match is weak. Part of the rows lack a size; the others show once, few, many or a class for expanded clones.

>TRBD2|TRBJ2-1|TRBV27|once
CASSLTSGPYNEQFF
TGTGCCAGCAGTTTAACTAGCGGGCCCTACAATGAGCAGTTCTTC
>TRBD2|TRBJ2-5|TRBV19|.
CASSKLAGEETQYF
TGTGCCAGTAGTAAGCTAGCGGGGGAAGAGACCCAGTACTTC
>.|TRBJ1-2|TRBV6-5|.
CASSYSEGRRNYGYTF
TGTGCCAGCAGTTACTCGGAGGGTCGGCGAAACTATGGCTACACCTTC
>TRBD1|TRBJ1-4|TRBV19|.
CASRDRPGEKLFF
TGTGCCAGTAGGGACAGGCCAGGGGAAAAACTGTTTTTT
>.|TRBJ1-1|TRBV7-8|.
CASTRGKNTEAFF
TGTGCCAGCACACGGGGGAAGAACACTGAAGCTTTCTTT
>.|TRBJ1-6|TRBV3-1/TRBV3-2|.
CASSQDRDTVSPLHF
TGTGCCAGCAGCCAAGATAGGGACACCGTATCACCCCTCCACTTT
>.|TRBJ1-3|TRBV5-5|.
CASSAQQVIGNTIYF
TGTGCCAGCAGCGCCCAACAGGTGATCGGAAACACCATATATTTT
>TRBD2|TRBJ2-6|TRBV14|.
CASSRLAGNVLTF
TGTGCCAGCAGCCGGCTAGCGGGAAACGTCCTGACTTTC
>.|TRBJ2-3|TRBV2|.
CASKLQSTNTDTQYF
TGTGCCAGCAAACTACAATCGACTAACACAGATACGCAGTATTTT
>.|TRBJ2-5|TRBV2|.
CASRGGETQYF
TGTGCCAGCAGGGGAGGAGAGACCCAGTACTTC
>.|TRBJ2-1|TRBV5-1|.
CASSLGIAGRNEQFF
TGCGCCAGCAGCTTGGGGATTGCGGGGAGGAATGAGCAGTTCTTC
>TRBD1|TRBJ1-5|TRBV6-6|.
CASLFDRANQPQHF
TGTGCCAGCCTTTTCGACAGGGCGAATCAGCCCCAGCATTTT
>TRBD1|TRBJ2-6|TRBV18|.
CASSRQGAFGANVLTF
TGTGCCAGCTCCCGACAGGGGGCATTTGGGGCCAACGTCCTGACTTTC
>TRBD2|TRBJ2-7|TRBV4-2|.
CASSERGGGSYEQYF
TGTGCCAGCAGTGAAAGGGGCGGGGGTAGTTACGAGCAGTACTTC
>.|TRBJ2-1|TRBV27|.
CASSPPGVPYNEQFF
TGTGCCAGCAGCCCACCAGGGGTTCCCTACAATGAGCAGTTCTTC
>TRBD1|TRBJ1-6|TRBV28|.
CASSPGTGGNSPLHF
TGTGCCAGCAGCCCGGGAACAGGGGGGAATTCACCCCTCCACTTT
>.|TRBJ2-5|TRBV19|.
CASSIVPGETQYF
TGTGCCAGTAGTATAGTTCCGGGGGAGACCCAGTACTTC
>TRBD2|TRBJ2-3|TRBV2|.
CASKRGGFTSGRESTDTQYF
TGTGCCAGCAAACGTGGGGGGTTTACTAGCGGGAGGGAAAGCACAGATACGCAGTATTTT
>TRBD1|TRBJ1-1|TRBV7-2|.
CASSSRQGSGTEAFF
TGTGCCAGCAGCTCTAGACAGGGTAGTGGAACTGAAGCTTTCTTT
>TRBD1|TRBJ1-3|TRBV7-9|.
CASSLTGAGNTIYF
TGTGCCAGCAGCTTAACAGGGGCTGGAAACACCATATATTTT
>TRBD1|TRBJ2-4|TRBV7-2|.
CASSLKGQGGLGNIQYF
TGTGCCAGCAGCTTAAAGGGACAGGGGGGCCTTGGAAACATTCAGTACTTC
>.|TRBJ1-1|TRBV3-1/TRBV3-2|.
CASSQAAWGISF
TGTGCCAGCAGCCAAGCGGCTTGGGGCATTTCCTTT
>.|TRBJ1-4|TRBV5-6|.
CASSPYGRGVNEKLFF
TGTGCCAGCAGCCCTTATGGTAGGGGCGTAAATGAAAAACTGTTTTTT
>.|TRBJ1-5|TRBV19|few
CASSINSGQPQHF
TGTGCCAGTAGTATAAATTCGGGGCAGCCCCAGCATTTT
>TRBD2|TRBJ2-5|TRBV7-8|.
CASSLGTSGLHVTQYF
TGTGCCAGCAGCTTAGGGACTAGCGGGTTGCATGTGACCCAGTACTTC
>TRBD2|TRBJ2-2|TRBV19|.
CASCGGSANTGELFF
TGTGCCTCCTGCGGGGGTAGCGCGAACACCGGGGAGCTGTTTTTT
>TRBD1|TRBJ2-3|TRBV6-5|.
CASSSSRGTADTQYF
TGTGCCAGCAGTTCATCCAGGGGGACCGCAGATACGCAGTATTTT
>.|TRBJ2-7|TRBV24-1|.
CATSDSYLGAQQYF
TGTGCCACCAGTGACTCCTATCTGGGGGCACAGCAGTACTTC
>.|TRBJ2-5|TRBV11-3|.
CASSLFAGAGETQYF
TGTGCCAGCAGCTTATTTGCAGGGGCAGGAGAGACCCAGTACTTC
>TRBD1|TRBJ1-5|TRBV7-9|.
CASSFGTANQPQHF
TGTGCCAGCAGCTTCGGGACAGCAAATCAGCCCCAGCATTTT
>.|TRBJ2-2|TRBV9|.
CASSFRTVNTGELFF
TGTGCCAGCAGCTTCAGGACAGTGAACACCGGGGAGCTGTTTTTT
>TRBD2|TRBJ2-5|TRBV24-1|.
CATSNRREWGETQYF
TGTGCCACCAGTAACCGGCGGGAGTGGGGAGAGACCCAGTACTTC
>TRBD1|TRBJ1-4|TRBV19|.
CASRMTGTGPNEKLFF
TGTGCCAGTAGGATGACAGGGACCGGACCTAATGAAAAACTGTTTTTT
>TRBD2|TRBJ2-1|TRBV5-1|.
CARSLGRGGYNEQFF
TGCGCCCGCAGCTTGGGGCGGGGGGGCTACAATGAGCAGTTCTTC
>TRBD1|TRBJ1-2|TRBV28|.
CASSPGQARYGYTF
TGTGCCAGCAGTCCAGGACAGGCCCGCTATGGCTACACCTTC
>.|TRBJ2-2|TRBV12-3/TRBV12-4|.
CASSIYNGELFF
TGTGCCAGCAGCATATACAATGGGGAGCTGTTTTTT
>TRBD2|TRBJ2-1|TRBV11-3|.
CASSSVAGGPSQYNEQFF
TGTGCCAGCAGCTCCGTAGCGGGGGGGCCGTCCCAATACAATGAGCAGTTCTTC
>.|TRBJ2-4|TRBV6-5|.
CASSTSRGPKNIQYF
TGTGCCAGCAGTACCTCTCGAGGGCCCAAAAACATTCAGTACTTC
>TRBD1|TRBJ2-1|TRBV19|.
CASRPGQGSGWGQFF
TGTGCCAGTAGACCGGGACAGGGGAGTGGTTGGGGGCAGTTCTTC
>TRBD2|TRBJ2-1|TRBV7-2|.
CASSLGLAGGQAEQFF
TGTGCCAGCAGCTTAGGACTAGCGGGAGGGCAAGCGGAGCAGTTCTTC
>.|TRBJ2-1|TRBV12-5|.
CASGLVYGRGEQFF
TGTGCTAGTGGTTTGGTATATGGGCGGGGTGAGCAGTTCTTC
>.|TRBJ2-1|TRBV5-1|.
CASSFTTNPSYNEQFF
TGCGCCAGCAGCTTCACGACAAATCCGTCCTACAATGAGCAGTTCTTC
>TRBD1|TRBJ2-4|TRBV5-4|.
CASSTADRGIAKNIQYF
TGTGCCAGCAGCACCGCTGACAGGGGAATAGCCAAAAACATTCAGTACTTC
>.|TRBJ2-3|TRBV30|.
CAWSRQGWRPTDTQYF
TGTGCCTGGAGTCGTCAGGGATGGCGGCCCACAGATACGCAGTATTTT
>TRBD1|TRBJ2-3|TRBV4-2|.
CASSQEWDSRTDTQYF
TGTGCCAGCAGCCAAGAGTGGGACAGTCGCACAGATACGCAGTATTTT
>TRBD2|TRBJ2-5|TRBV10-2|.
CASRTTGLAGEYQETQYF
TGCGCCAGCAGGACGACAGGATTAGCGGGGGAATATCAAGAGACCCAGTACTTC
>.|TRBJ2-3|TRBV19|.
CASSIGSPRKLTDTQYF
TGTGCCAGTAGTATAGGCTCCCCAAGAAAACTCACAGATACGCAGTATTTT
>.|TRBJ1-2|TRBV7-9|.
CASSPSGLSNYGYTF
TGTGCCAGCAGCCCGTCGGGTCTCTCTAACTATGGCTACACCTTC